This is a list of T cell receptor beta chains from one sample in a study of T-cell memory formation after mild COVID-19. Each CDR3 protein is one row after TCRdb ran MiXCR on the 5' RACE reads. Counted here are approximately 340,000 distinct CDR3 sequences, over 10% occurring once; the ten biggest clones make up around a fifth. Sequencing used PBMCs or a T cell subset sorted from them (not recorded which). The source is a man aged 18 to 30 who had mild COVID-19 (a few samples of this study predate the infection). Cell type and time point are not known. CDR3s include the opening cysteine and the closing phenylalanine or tryptophan. A D gene is named only where the DNA matches it firmly. Size is stated for part of the rows, as once, few or many counts, or as a class when the clone is expanded.

v_call	j_call	d_call	clone_size	cdr3_aa	cdr3_nt
TRBV20-1	TRBJ2-6	.	.	CSARDGGTVGASGANVLTF	TGCAGTGCTAGAGACGGTGGAACAGTGGGAGCCTCTGGGGCCAACGTCCTGACTTTC
TRBV2	TRBJ2-3	TRBD2	few	CASSDGLAGWTDTQYF	TGTGCCAGCAGTGATGGCCTAGCGGGTTGGACAGATACGCAGTATTTT
TRBV20-1	TRBJ1-1	.	few	CSARDIEGMNTEAFF	TGCAGTGCTAGAGATATAGAGGGTATGAACACTGAAGCTTTCTTT
TRBV5-4	TRBJ2-3	.	few	CATRPGYTDTQYF	TGTGCCACCCGCCCAGGGTACACAGATACGCAGTATTTT
TRBV4-1	TRBJ2-3	.	.	CASSHPVRGRHTDTQYF	TGCGCCAGCAGCCACCCAGTCAGGGGTCGACACACAGATACGCAGTATTTT
TRBV6-5	TRBJ1-2	.	few	CASRVWPVGTYGYTF	TGTGCCAGCAGAGTATGGCCCGTTGGAACCTATGGCTACACCTTC
TRBV15	TRBJ2-5	.	.	CATSRGSGVGETQYF	TGTGCCACCAGCAGAGGTTCAGGGGTGGGCGAGACCCAGTACTTC
TRBV12-3/TRBV12-4	TRBJ1-6	.	few	CASSFSGPDSPLHF	TGTGCCAGCAGTTTCTCCGGGCCTGATTCACCCCTCCACTTT
TRBV6-6	TRBJ2-1	TRBD2	.	CASSQAGKYNEQFF	TGTGCCAGCAGTCAAGCGGGGAAGTACAATGAGCAGTTCTTC
TRBV4-3	TRBJ2-7	.	few	CASSQAFGEPYEQYF	TGCGCCAGCAGCCAAGCTTTCGGGGAACCCTACGAGCAGTACTTC
TRBV6-2/TRBV6-3	TRBJ2-6	.	.	CASTSPSGANVLTF	TGTGCCAGCACCAGTCCCTCTGGGGCCAACGTCCTGACTTTC
TRBV6-2/TRBV6-3	TRBJ1-2	.	.	CASSYAGRARDNYGYTF	TGTGCCAGCAGTTACGCCGGGAGGGCGCGGGATAACTATGGCTACACCTTC
TRBV6-2/TRBV6-3	TRBJ2-5	.	few	CASSYGGNTQYF	TGTGCCAGCAGTTACGGGGGAAACACCCAGTACTTC
TRBV7-6	TRBJ2-2	.	many	CASSSQGGDPYTGELFF	TGTGCCAGCAGCAGCCAGGGGGGGGACCCCTACACCGGGGAGCTGTTTTTT
TRBV12-3/TRBV12-4	TRBJ1-2	.	.	CASSLRGSGYTF	TGTGCCAGCAGTTTGAGGGGCTCTGGCTACACCTTC
TRBV4-3	TRBJ2-3	.	.	CASSQRGETDTQYF	TGCGCCAGCAGCCAACGCGGGGAAACAGATACGCAGTATTTT
TRBV6-2/TRBV6-3	TRBJ2-5	.	.	CASSYSRGTQYF	TGTGCCAGCAGTTACTCGCGAGGGACCCAGTACTTC
TRBV4-1	TRBJ2-2	TRBD1	.	CASSRPGGTGELFF	TGCGCCAGCAGCCGGCCAGGGGGCACCGGGGAGCTGTTTTTT
TRBV2	TRBJ1-5	.	few	CASSREVSGNQPQHF	TGTGCCAGCAGTCGGGAGGTTTCGGGCAATCAGCCCCAGCATTTT